Listed below are T cell receptor beta chains from one sample, sequenced in a study of T cell changes during pregnancy in multiple sclerosis. Profiling relied on immunoSEQ multiplex PCR, and the TCRdb table lists in-frame clones only, not all of them. The repertoire holds around 40,000 clones, with just over 90% as singletons. The sample was CD4+ T cells from peripheral blood mononuclear cells, taken in the third trimester of pregnancy. All receptors come from a female donor with multiple sclerosis, enrolled in a pregnancy study. The CDR3 runs from the conserved cysteine through the conserved F or W.

v_call: TRBV5-6; cdr3_aa: CASSVPGEGEAFF
v_call: TRBV18; cdr3_aa: CASSPRAGLAGTDTQYF
v_call: TRBV5-5; cdr3_aa: CASKGGGTYEQYF
v_call: TRBV28; cdr3_aa: CASSVDREAFF
v_call: TRBV29-1; cdr3_aa: CSAASLFRNIQYF
v_call: TRBV7-9; cdr3_aa: CASSLGTSGASSYNEQFF
v_call: TRBV5-1; cdr3_aa: CASSPGQHSYEQYF
v_call: TRBV7-2; cdr3_aa: CASSLDGRAHNEQFF
v_call: TRBV7-9; cdr3_aa: CASSFPGATDTQYF
v_call: TRBV4-1; cdr3_aa: CASSQSREPSYEQYF
v_call: TRBV19; cdr3_aa: CASSVGGGAKSRETQYF
v_call: TRBV6-5; cdr3_aa: CATRTGPYEQYF
v_call: TRBV27; cdr3_aa: CASRSGVDEQYF
v_call: TRBV29-1; cdr3_aa: CSATQDSPYEQYF
v_call: TRBV9; cdr3_aa: CASSVASGDNEQFF
v_call: TRBV28; cdr3_aa: CASNGREGFGYTF
v_call: TRBV5-1; cdr3_aa: CASSLSPSGSSAGDTQYF
v_call: TRBV29-1; cdr3_aa: CSVRRGQDTGELFF
v_call: TRBV11-1; cdr3_aa: CASSLALTGEERGYTF
v_call: TRBV5-1; cdr3_aa: CASSLGQSSTDTQYF
v_call: TRBV5-4; cdr3_aa: CASSRTPYEQYF
v_call: TRBV28; cdr3_aa: CASSSGQGTGANVLTF
v_call: TRBV5-1; cdr3_aa: CASSSQGDQPQHF
v_call: TRBV12-5; cdr3_aa: CASATDRAEETQYF
v_call: TRBV7-7; cdr3_aa: CASSPNEVSPPSEQYF
v_call: TRBV10-3; cdr3_aa: CAISESGQYYGYTF
v_call: TRBV7-9; cdr3_aa: CASSLFGTGILGDSYEQYF